This T cell receptor beta chain appears in the sequencing data of a study of tumor and adjacent non-tumor tissue in lung cancer. Study as a whole: There were roughly 11 adenocarcinoma, a couple of squamous cell carcinoma and 1 small cell lung cancer cases. Each sample yielded approximately 4 million productive TCRbeta reads on average.

Findings and limits, study-wide: Normal lung showed higher cumulative top 100 clone frequency than tumor. Patients with more diverse tumor TCRs had worse survival.

The template was RNA from unsorted bulk tissue. The J segment lost 4 bases and the V segment lost 8 bases, leaving 16 bases of the junction unmatched. The CDR3 runs to 18 residues. Germline assignment: CDR1 SGHAT and CDR2 FQDESV (reference sequence). Three rounds of nested PCR, following a modified ARM-PCR protocol, produced the TCRbeta library. TCRdb passed the multiplex PCR reads through MiXCR, listing each CDR3 protein once. Here the sample spans roughly 140,000 distinct CDR3 sequences, 66% being singletons. Details on this clonotype: The antigen is unknown.

Material for sequencing was lung tumor tissue. The chain uses TRBV11-1 and TRBJ2-2; TRBD2 agrees at 10 bases. The origin of this receptor is a man aged 60 to 75 with small cell lung cancer. CDR3 nucleotides: TGTGCCAGCGGCCACGACCGGCTAGCGGGAGTGGGCACCGGGGAGCTGTTTTTT. Amino acid sequence: CASGHDRLAGVGTGELFF.